This T cell receptor beta chain emerged from a study of cytotoxic CD8 clonotypes in ibrutinib-treated CLL. Study details: Outcomes included 24 partial and 2 complete responses; after median approximately six years, 14 stayed remitted and 12 progressed. Sequencing produced an average of around 250,000 productive templates and tens of thousands of productive rearrangements per sample. Study outcomes and limitations: Sustained-remission and progressing patients were not sampled at matched times. Clonality increased at ibrutinib response, then returned toward baseline at progression.

The repertoire was sequenced with immunoSEQ multiplex PCR; TCRdb's copy has only in-frame clones and lacks some. This sample has approximately 57,000 clones; over 55% occur once, and the top ten carry over 20%. On this clone: Its antigen is not identified.

Germline V gives CDR1 PRHDT, CDR2 FYEKMQ (reference sequence). V shed 4 bases and J shed 5 bases, with 11 bases lying between them. This CDR3 is 14 amino acids long. This sequence originates from a human donor with chronic lymphocytic leukemia. This sequence joins TRBV13 and TRBJ1-4; the D gene is possibly TRBD1 (6 bases). Sequencing used PBMCs, obtained after 24 months of ibrutinib treatment. The CDR3 bases are TGTGCCAGCAGCTCGGACAGCTCCAATGAAAAACTGTTTTTT. Translation gives CASSSDSSNEKLFF. The full variable domain, in which reference TRBV13 and TRBJ1-4 provide the parts outside the CDR3, is AAGVIQSPRHLIKEKRETATLKCYPIPRHDTVYWYQQGPGQDPQFLISFYEKMQSDKGSIPDRFSAQQFSDYHSELNMSSLELGDSALYFCASSSDSSNEKLFFGSGTQLSVL.